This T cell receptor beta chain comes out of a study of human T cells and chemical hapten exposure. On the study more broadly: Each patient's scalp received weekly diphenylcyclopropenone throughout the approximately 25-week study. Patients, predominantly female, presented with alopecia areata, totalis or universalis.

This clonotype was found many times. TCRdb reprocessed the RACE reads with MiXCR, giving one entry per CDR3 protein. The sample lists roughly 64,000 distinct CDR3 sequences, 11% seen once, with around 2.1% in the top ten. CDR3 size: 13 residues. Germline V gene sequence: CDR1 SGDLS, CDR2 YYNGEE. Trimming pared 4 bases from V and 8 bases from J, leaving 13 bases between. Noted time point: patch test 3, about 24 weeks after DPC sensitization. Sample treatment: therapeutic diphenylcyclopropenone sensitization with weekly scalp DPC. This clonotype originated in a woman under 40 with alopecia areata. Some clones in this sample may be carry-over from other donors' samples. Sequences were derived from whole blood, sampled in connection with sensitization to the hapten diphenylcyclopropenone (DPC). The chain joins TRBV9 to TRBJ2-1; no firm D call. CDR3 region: CASSPPRFDEQFF. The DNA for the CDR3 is TGTGCCAGCAGCCCTCCCCGGTTCGATGAGCAGTTCTTC.